This T cell receptor beta chain was documented in a study of blood T cells in healthy people across ages. It was with a sample-barcoded 5' primer and a J-beta primer mix that a second PCR of about 6 to 12 cycles was run. TCRdb processed the 5' RACE reads anew with MiXCR; each CDR3 protein has one entry. The sample shows hundreds of thousands of distinct CDR3 sequences, roughly three fifths of them seen only once. This clonotype has only a few counts. The V and J ends lost 5 bases and 0 bases respectively, with 4 bases between them. This CDR3 comprises 11 residues. Germline CDR1 and CDR2: DFQATT and SNEGSKA (reference sequence).

The chain combines TRBV20-1 with TRBJ2-5; D remains ambiguous. The sequence was collected from a man aged 35-49 years in good health. Sequencing used blood. This chain's CDR3 is CSAWYQETQYF. DNA of the CDR3: TGCAGTGCTTGGTACCAAGAGACCCAGTACTTC.